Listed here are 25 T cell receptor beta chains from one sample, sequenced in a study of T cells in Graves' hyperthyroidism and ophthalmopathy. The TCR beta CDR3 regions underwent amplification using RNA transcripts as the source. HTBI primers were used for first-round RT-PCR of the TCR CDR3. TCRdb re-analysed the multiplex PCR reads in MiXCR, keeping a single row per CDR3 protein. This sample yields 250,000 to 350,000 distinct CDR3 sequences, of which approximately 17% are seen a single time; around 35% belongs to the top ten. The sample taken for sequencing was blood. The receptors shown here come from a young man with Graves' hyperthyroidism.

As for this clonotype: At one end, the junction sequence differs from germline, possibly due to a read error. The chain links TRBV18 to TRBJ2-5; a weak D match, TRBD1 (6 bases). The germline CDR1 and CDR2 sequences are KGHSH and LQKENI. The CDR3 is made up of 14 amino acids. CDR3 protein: CASSPQTGQGTQYF. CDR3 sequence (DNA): TGTGCCAGCTCACCGCAGACAGGCCAAGGGACCCAGTACTTC. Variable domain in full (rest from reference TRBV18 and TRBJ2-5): NAGVMQNPRHLVRRRGQEARLRCSPMKGHSHVYWYRQLPEEGLKFMVYLQKENIIDESGMPKERFSAEFPKEGPSILRIQQVVRGDSAAYFCASSPQTGQGTQYFGPGTRLLVL.

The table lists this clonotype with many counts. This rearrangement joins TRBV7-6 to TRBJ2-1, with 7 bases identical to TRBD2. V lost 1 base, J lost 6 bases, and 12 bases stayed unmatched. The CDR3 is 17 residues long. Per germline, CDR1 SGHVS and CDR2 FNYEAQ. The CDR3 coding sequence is TGTGCCAGCAGCTTAGGATGGTGGCCGGGAGGTGTCAATGAGCAGTTCTTC. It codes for CASSLGWWPGGVNEQFF.

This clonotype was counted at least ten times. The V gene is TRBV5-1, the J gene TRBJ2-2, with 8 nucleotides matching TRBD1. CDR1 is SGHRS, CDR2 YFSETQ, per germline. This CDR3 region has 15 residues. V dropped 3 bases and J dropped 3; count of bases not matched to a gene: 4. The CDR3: CASSSGQGHTGELFF. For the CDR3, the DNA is TGCGCCAGCAGCTCTGGACAGGGCCACACCGGGGAGCTGTTTTTT.

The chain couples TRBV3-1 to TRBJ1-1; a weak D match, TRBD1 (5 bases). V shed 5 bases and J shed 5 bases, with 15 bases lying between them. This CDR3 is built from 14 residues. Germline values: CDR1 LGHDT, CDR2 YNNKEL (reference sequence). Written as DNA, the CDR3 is TGTGCCAGCAGCGTCGGGGGGGGTTTTACTGAAGCTTTCTTT. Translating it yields CASSVGGGFTEAFF.

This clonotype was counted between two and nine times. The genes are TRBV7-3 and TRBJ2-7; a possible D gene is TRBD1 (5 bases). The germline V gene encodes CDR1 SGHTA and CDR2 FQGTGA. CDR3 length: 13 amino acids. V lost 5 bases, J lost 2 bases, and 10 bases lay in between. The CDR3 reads CASSQDITYEQYF. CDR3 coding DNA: TGTGCCAGCAGCCAGGACATCACCTACGAGCAGTACTTC.

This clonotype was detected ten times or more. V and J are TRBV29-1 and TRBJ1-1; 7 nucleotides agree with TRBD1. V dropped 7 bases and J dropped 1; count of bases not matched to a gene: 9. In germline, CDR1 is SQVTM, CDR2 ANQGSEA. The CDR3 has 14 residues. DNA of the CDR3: TGCAGCGCCCGAACAGGGGCTACGAACACTGAAGCTTTCTTT. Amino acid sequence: CSARTGATNTEAFF.

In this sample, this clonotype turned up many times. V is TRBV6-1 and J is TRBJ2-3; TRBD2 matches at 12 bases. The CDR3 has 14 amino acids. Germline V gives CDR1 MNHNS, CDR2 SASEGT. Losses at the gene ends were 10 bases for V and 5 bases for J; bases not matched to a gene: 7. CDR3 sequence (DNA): TGTGCCACCCTCCTAGCGGGAGGGGGAGATACGCAGTATTTT. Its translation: CATLLAGGGDTQYF.

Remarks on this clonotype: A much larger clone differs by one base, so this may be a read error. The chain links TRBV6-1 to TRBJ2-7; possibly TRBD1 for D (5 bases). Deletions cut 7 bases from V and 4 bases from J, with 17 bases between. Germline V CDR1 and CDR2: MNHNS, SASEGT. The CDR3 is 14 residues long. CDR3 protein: CASTNDVTGYEQYF. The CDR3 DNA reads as TGTGCCAGCACCAATGACGTAACAGGTTACGAGCAGTACTTC.

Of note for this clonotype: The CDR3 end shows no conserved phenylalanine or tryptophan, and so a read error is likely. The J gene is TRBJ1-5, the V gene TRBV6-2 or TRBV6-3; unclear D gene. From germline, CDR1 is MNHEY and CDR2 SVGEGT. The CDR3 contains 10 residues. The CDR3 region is CASGYQPQHL. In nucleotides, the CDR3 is TGTGCCAGCGGTTATCAGCCCCAGCATCTT.

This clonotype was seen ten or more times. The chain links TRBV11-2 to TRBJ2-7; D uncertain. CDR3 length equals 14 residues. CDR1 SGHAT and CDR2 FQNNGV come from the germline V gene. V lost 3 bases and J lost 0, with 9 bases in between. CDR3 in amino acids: CASSLVRSSYEQYF. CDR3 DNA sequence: TGTGCCAGCAGCTTGGTTCGGAGCTCCTACGAGCAGTACTTC.

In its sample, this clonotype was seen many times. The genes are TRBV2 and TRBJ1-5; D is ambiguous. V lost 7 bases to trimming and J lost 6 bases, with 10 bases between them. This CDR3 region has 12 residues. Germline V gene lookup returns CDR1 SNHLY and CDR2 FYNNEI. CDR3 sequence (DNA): TGTGCCAGCACCAGCACGGGTCAGCCCCAGCATTTT. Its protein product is CASTSTGQPQHF.

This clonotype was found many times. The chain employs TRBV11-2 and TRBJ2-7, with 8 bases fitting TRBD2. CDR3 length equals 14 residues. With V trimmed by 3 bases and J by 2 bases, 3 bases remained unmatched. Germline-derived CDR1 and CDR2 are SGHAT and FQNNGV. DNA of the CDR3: TGTGCCAGCAGCTTCCGGGAGGGCCCCTACGAGCAGTACTTC. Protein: CASSFREGPYEQYF.

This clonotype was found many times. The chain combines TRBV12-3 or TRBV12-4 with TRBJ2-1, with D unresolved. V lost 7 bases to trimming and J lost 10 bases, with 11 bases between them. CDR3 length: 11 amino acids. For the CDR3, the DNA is TGTGCCAGCACCCTGAATGAGGAGCAGTTCTTC. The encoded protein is CASTLNEEQFF.

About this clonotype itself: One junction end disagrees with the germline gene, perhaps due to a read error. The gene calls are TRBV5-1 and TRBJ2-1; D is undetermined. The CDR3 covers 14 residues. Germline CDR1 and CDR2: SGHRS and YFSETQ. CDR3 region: CASSASSTYNEQFF. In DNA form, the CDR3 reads TGTGCCAGCAGCGCCTCCTCGACGTACAATGAGCAGTTCTTC.

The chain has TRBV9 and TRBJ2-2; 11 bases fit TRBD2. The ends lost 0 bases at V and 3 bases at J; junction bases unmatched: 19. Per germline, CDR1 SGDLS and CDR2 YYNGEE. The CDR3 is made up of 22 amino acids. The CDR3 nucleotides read TGTGCCAGCAGCGTAGTGTCACTAGCGGGGGTACCTTATAAGATAGACACCGGGGAGCTGTTTTTT. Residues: CASSVVSLAGVPYKIDTGELFF.

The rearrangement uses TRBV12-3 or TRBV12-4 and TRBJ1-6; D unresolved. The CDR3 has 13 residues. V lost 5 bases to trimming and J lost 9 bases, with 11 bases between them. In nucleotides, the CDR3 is TGTGCCAGCAGTCTGAACGGTGGTTCACCCCTCCACTTT. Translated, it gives CASSLNGGSPLHF.

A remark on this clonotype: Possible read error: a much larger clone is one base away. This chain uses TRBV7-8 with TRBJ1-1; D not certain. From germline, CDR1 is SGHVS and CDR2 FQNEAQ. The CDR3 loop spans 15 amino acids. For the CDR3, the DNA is TGTGCCAGCAGTCCCACCACTCTTTCGAACACTGAAGGTTTCTTT. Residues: CASSPTTLSNTEGFF. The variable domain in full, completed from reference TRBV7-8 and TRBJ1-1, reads GAGVSQSPRYKVAKRGQDVALRCDPISGHVSLFWYQQALGQGPEFLTYFQNEAQLDKSGLPSDRFFAERPEGSVSTLKIQRTQQEDSAVYLCASSPTTLSNTEGFFGQGTRLTVV.

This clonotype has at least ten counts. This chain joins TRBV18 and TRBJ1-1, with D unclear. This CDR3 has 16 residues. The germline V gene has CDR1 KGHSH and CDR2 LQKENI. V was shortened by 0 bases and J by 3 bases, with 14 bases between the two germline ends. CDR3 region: CASSPPVGRPDTEAFF. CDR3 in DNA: TGTGCCAGCTCACCACCGGTAGGGCGTCCGGACACTGAAGCTTTCTTT. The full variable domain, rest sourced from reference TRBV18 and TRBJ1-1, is NAGVMQNPRHLVRRRGQEARLRCSPMKGHSHVYWYRQLPEEGLKFMVYLQKENIIDESGMPKERFSAEFPKEGPSILRIQQVVRGDSAAYFCASSPPVGRPDTEAFFGQGTRLTVV.

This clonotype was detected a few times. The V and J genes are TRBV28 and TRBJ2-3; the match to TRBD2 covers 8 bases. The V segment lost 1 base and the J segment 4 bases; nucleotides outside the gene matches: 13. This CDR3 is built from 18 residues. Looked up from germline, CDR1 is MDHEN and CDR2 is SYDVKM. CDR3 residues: CASSLLAQSGSGADTQYF. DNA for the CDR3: TGTGCCAGCAGTTTATTGGCCCAGAGCGGGAGTGGGGCAGATACGCAGTATTTT.

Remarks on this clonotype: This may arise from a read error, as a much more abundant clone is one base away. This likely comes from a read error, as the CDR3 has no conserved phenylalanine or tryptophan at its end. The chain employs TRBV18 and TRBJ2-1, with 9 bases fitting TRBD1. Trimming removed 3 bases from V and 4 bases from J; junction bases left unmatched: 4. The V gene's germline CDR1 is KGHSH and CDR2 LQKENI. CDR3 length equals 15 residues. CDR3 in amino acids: CASSPGGTGYNEQFV. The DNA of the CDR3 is TGTGCCAGCTCACCCGGGGGGACAGGGTACAATGAGCAGTTCGTC.

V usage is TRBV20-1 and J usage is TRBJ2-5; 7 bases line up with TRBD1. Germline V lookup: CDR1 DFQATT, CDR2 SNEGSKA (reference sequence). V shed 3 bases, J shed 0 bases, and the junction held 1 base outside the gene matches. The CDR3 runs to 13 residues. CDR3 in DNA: TGCAGTGCTAGGACAGGGAACCAAGAGACCCAGTACTTC. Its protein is CSARTGNQETQYF.

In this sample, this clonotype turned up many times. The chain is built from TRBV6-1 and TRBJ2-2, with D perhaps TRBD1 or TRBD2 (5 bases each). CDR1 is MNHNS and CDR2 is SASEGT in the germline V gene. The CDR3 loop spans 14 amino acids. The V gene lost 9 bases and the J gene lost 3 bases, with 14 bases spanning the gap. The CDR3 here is CASGTTLDTGELFF. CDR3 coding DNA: TGTGCCAGTGGGACCACACTAGACACCGGGGAGCTGTTTTTT.

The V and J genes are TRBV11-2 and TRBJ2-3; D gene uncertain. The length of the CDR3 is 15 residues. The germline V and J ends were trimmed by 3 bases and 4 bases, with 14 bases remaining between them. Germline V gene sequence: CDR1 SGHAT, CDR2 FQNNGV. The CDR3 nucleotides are TGTGCCAGCAGCTTTACCCCCGGTTACGCAGATACGCAGTATTTT. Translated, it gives CASSFTPGYADTQYF.

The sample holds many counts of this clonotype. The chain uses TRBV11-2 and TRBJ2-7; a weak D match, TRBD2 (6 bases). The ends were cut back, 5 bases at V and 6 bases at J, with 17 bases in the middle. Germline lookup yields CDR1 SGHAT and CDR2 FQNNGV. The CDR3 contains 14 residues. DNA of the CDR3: TGTGCCAGCAGCCTCCTCCGGGACTCTGTCGAGCAGTACTTC. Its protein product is CASSLLRDSVEQYF.

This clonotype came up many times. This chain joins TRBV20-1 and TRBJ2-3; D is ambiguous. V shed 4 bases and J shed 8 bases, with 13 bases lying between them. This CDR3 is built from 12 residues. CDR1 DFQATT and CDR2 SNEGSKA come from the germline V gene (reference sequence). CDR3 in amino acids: CSATPVYGTQYF. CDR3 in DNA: TGCAGTGCTACCCCCGTGTACGGTACGCAGTATTTT.